A single TCR beta chain is shown here with its context. In its sample, this clonotype was seen a few times. Its antigen has not been determined. No per-base quality is available; no much larger clone lies one base away. The library was produced with RT-PCR. The sequencer listed for this sample is Illumina HiSeq 2500. The public reads were reanalyzed by TCRdb: fastp trimming at Q25, MiXCR alignment, in-frame beta chains only. Here each entry gathers all rows of one CDR3 protein and keeps the most common genes and DNA. In all, the sample holds some 640,000 distinct CDR3 sequences, and about 14% of those were seen once. In total, the top ten clones hold around 6.5% of the sample. This sample stems from a study of response to subunit inactivated influenza vaccine (dated by TCRdb to about 2018). With respect to the entire study: To follow how T cells responded to a trivalent subunit inactivated influenza vaccine, the researchers relied on deep quantitative profiling of the T cell receptor repertoire.

The paper as a whole reports these results and caveats: It was suggested by the authors that each seasonal influenza vaccination may recruit only a limited number of new T cells.

This clonotype was obtained from a man aged 50-59 years who received an inactivated influenza vaccine. Donor details come from another sample of the same person, matched by shared clones. The sequences come from PBMCs from blood, collected 14 days before vaccination.

CDR3 loop: CASSQVSGLQGTDTQYF. The DNA reads as follows: TGTGCCAGCAGCCAAGTTTCGGGACTCCAGGGCACAGATACGCAGTATTTT. The sequence is built from TRBV4-2 and TRBJ2-3; perhaps TRBD2 is the D gene, with 6 bases matching. From the germline V gene, CDR1 is LGHNA and CDR2 is YNFKEQ. A distance of 15 bases separates the germline ends of V and J, which lose 1 base and 1 base respectively. The CDR3 runs 17 amino acids, cysteine and phenylalanine included. Only the CDR3 region is kept as DNA, spanning 51 bases read in frame from base 1.